This record covers a single T cell receptor beta chain. Its antigen is still unknown. The data stem from a study of response to subunit inactivated influenza vaccine. Study-wide results and caveats: Authors suggested each seasonal influenza vaccination recruits few new T cells.

TCRdb recomputed calls from the RT-PCR reads with MiXCR, one row per CDR3 protein. The sample has under 950,000 distinct CDR3 sequences; approximately 21% are singletons. The J segment lost 5 bases and the V segment lost 3 bases, leaving 12 bases of the junction unmatched. Germline lookup yields CDR1 LGHNA and CDR2 YSLEER. CDR3 length: 18 amino acids. The clonotype comes from a man aged 50 to 60 who received an inactivated influenza vaccine. The chain employs TRBV4-3 and TRBJ2-3, with 12 bases that match TRBD1. Sample: PBMCs from blood, taken roughly 5 days after vaccination. In nucleotides, the CDR3 is TGCGCCAGCAGCCAGCGTTACCGGGACAGGGGGCTAGGAGATACGCAGTATTTT. This gives the protein CASSQRYRDRGLGDTQYF.